This TCR beta chain was recovered during a study of T cells in localized non-small cell lung cancer. General observations from the study: Only one tumor region went through sequencing, so heterogeneity may still be there. Adjacent lung had a median around 50 of the 100 largest tumor clones. Uninvolved adjacent lung had more T cell clonality than any other tissue, topping tumor.

Concerning this clone itself: Its antigen is undetermined.

Clones were sequenced by immunoSEQ multiplex PCR, and TCRdb holds only the in-frame ones, with some missing. Among 35,000 or so clones, roughly 90% were seen once, and the ten largest hold around 3.9%. The CDR3 covers 17 residues. Trimming took off 0 bases at V and 4 bases at J, with 16 bases between the two ends. Germline CDR1 reads MGHRA; CDR2 reads YSYEKL. The chain recombines TRBV4-1 with TRBJ2-1, with no clear D. Here the sequenced sample was peripheral blood, taken before any cancer treatment. This receptor was identified in a man aged 35 to 69 with stage I lung adenocarcinoma. The CDR3 coding sequence is TGCGCCAGCAGCCAAGAATACGCCAGCCTAGGGTACAATGAGCAGTTCTTC. Its translation: CASSQEYASLGYNEQFF.